This is a list of T cell receptor beta chains from one sample in a study of blood T cells in healthy people across ages. TCRdb re-analysed the 5' RACE reads in MiXCR, keeping a single row per CDR3 protein. This table has approximately 790,000 distinct CDR3 sequences, around 68% appearing once. The sample was blood. Every receptor here comes from a man aged 25-45 years in good health. The CDR3 runs from the conserved cysteine through the conserved F or W.

j_gene	v_gene	CDR3aa
TRBJ2-1	TRBV7-3	CASSFHGQKYNEQFF
TRBJ2-7	TRBV7-3	CASSSGSGGGSEQYF
TRBJ2-1	TRBV2	CASSPKSGRAYNEQFF
TRBJ1-2	TRBV5-4	CASSGGTFGYGYTF
TRBJ2-5	TRBV10-3	CAISESLRVGETQYF
TRBJ1-2	TRBV14	CASSQDSRQAGGRYGYTF
TRBJ2-7	TRBV28	CASSPDYEQYF
TRBJ2-5	TRBV7-2	CASSLAGWETQYF
TRBJ1-5	TRBV7-9	CASSCTADQPQHF
TRBJ2-1	TRBV28	CASSSLQGVYNEQFF
TRBJ2-1	TRBV7-3	CASSLPRTSGGESEQFF
TRBJ2-7	TRBV9	CASSDSTGYEQYF
TRBJ2-7	TRBV28	CASRRGGAYEQYF
TRBJ2-2	TRBV20-1	CSARVAGLAGGTGELFF
TRBJ2-1	TRBV7-9	CASSRGRGWDEQFF
TRBJ2-7	TRBV21-1	CASSKGQRAYEQYF
TRBJ2-1	TRBV3-1	CASSLLSGDEQFF
TRBJ2-1	TRBV7-9	CASSLVVRQANEQFF
TRBJ2-5	TRBV29-1	CSVESGRGLAGGLETQYF
TRBJ2-2	TRBV9	CASSVVSGELFF
TRBJ2-7	TRBV7-2	CASSFEPTGIYEQYF
TRBJ2-1	TRBV12-3/TRBV12-4	CASSFPDNSYNEQFF
TRBJ2-3	TRBV7-2	CASSLNGGSRDTQYF
TRBJ2-1	TRBV20-1	CSASTQLASSLDEQFF
TRBJ2-4	TRBV4-3	CASSQTRGTGQMQYF
TRBJ2-7	TRBV10-3	CAIRSTGARDEQYF
TRBJ2-3	TRBV20-1	CSAERAITDTQYF
TRBJ1-2	TRBV5-6	CASSFATGRDGYTF
TRBJ2-5	TRBV29-1	CSVDTSSGTQYF
TRBJ2-5	TRBV15	CATSPGTSGGIQETQYF
TRBJ1-2	TRBV29-1	CSVEKDGAFYGYTF
TRBJ2-7	TRBV7-2	CASSLYGNTDYEQYF
TRBJ1-6	TRBV4-3	CASSQELRTAPLHF
TRBJ2-3	TRBV12-3/TRBV12-4	CASSTTGSTDTQYF
TRBJ2-5	TRBV4-3	CASSPVFGKTQYF
TRBJ2-7	TRBV7-2	CASSLHRGGTYEQYF
TRBJ1-2	TRBV9	CASSVDGNYGYTF
TRBJ2-5	TRBV12-3/TRBV12-4	CASSLAAGGLEGRRETQYF
TRBJ1-1	TRBV11-1	CASSLAGQRNTEAFF
TRBJ1-2	TRBV5-1	CASRINNYGYTF
TRBJ1-4	TRBV6-6	CASSYLQGPNEKLFF
TRBJ1-4	TRBV4-2	CASSADRNEKLFF
TRBJ2-5	TRBV12-3/TRBV12-4	CASSSWGGGTRETQYF
TRBJ1-5	TRBV7-9	CASSPPGEGQPQHF
TRBJ2-3	TRBV21-1	CASSKLQLAAFTDTQYF
TRBJ2-7	TRBV5-1	CASRTRDGRYEQYF
TRBJ2-7	TRBV3-1	CASSPRGPSLGSGEQYF
TRBJ2-1	TRBV29-1	CSVRRQNNEQFF
TRBJ1-6	TRBV6-5	CASSTTGPLESPLHF
TRBJ2-7	TRBV29-1	CSVGRTSGGSYEQYF
TRBJ1-4	TRBV4-3	CASSQDSGTGRFEKLFF
TRBJ2-5	TRBV30	CAWEDETGRETQYF
TRBJ2-5	TRBV20-1	CSAGPGAEETQYF
TRBJ2-1	TRBV12-3/TRBV12-4	CASSLGGGRSEQFF
TRBJ1-5	TRBV2	CASRGRQHNQPQHF
TRBJ1-1	TRBV20-1	CSARRRGHGRGAFF
TRBJ2-7	TRBV4-3	CASSQEGRGSYEQYF